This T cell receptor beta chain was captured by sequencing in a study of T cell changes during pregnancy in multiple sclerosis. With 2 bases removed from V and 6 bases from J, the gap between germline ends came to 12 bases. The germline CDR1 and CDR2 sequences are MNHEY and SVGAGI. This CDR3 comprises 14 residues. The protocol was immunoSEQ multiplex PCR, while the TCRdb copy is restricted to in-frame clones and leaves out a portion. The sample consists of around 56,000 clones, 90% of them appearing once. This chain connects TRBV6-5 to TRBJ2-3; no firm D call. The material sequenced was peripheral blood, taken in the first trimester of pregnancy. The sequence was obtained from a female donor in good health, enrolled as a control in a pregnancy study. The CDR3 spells CASSYHNEADTQYF. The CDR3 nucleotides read TGTGCCAGCAGTTACCACAACGAAGCGGATACGCAGTATTTT.